These 15 T cell receptor beta chains share one sample of origin, sequenced in a study of blood T cell repertoires in COVID-19. Sequenced by immunoSEQ multiplex PCR; TCRdb stores in-frame clones only, minus some. Found here are under 100,000 clones, around four fifths of them singletons; the top ten hold 3.4%. The source material was peripheral blood. The receptors stem from a man in his forties or fifties with acute or convalescent COVID-19.

This clone came up a few times. V gene TRBV7-8 combines with J gene TRBJ2-7; possibly TRBD2 for D (5 bases). The ends were cut back, 5 bases at V and 1 base at J, with 15 bases in the middle. CDR1 and CDR2 (germline): SGHVS, FQNEAQ. This CDR3 comprises 15 residues. The chain's CDR3 is CASSPLGVGSYEQYF. The DNA for the CDR3 is TGTGCCAGCAGCCCGCTGGGAGTAGGTTCCTACGAGCAGTACTTC.

The chain joins TRBV28 to TRBJ2-6; TRBD1 aligns across 11 bases. This CDR3 spans 17 amino acids. Germline CDR1 MDHEN, CDR2 SYDVKM. V lost 5 bases to trimming and J lost 2 bases; unmatched junction nucleotides: 5. The CDR3 DNA sequence: TGTGCCAGCAGTGCACCGGGACAGGGGGCTGGGGCCAACGTCCTGACTTTC. Its protein product is CASSAPGQGAGANVLTF.

This chain links TRBV4-3 with TRBJ1-3, with TRBD1 matching 7 bases. Germline CDR1 is LGHNA and CDR2 is YSLEER. CDR3 length: 17 amino acids. The junction had 9 bases not matched to a gene; V was cut back by 4 bases and J by 0 bases. In DNA form, the CDR3 reads TGCGCCAGCAGCCCTGAAAGGGACAGAGTCTCTGGAAACACCATATATTTT. Translation: CASSPERDRVSGNTIYF.

This rearrangement joins TRBV19 to TRBJ2-1; D might be TRBD1 (5 bases). The V gene lost 3 bases and the J gene lost 7 bases, with 13 bases spanning the gap. Germline V lookup: CDR1 LNHDA, CDR2 SQIVND (reference sequence). The CDR3 loop spans 14 amino acids. The DNA for the CDR3 is TGTGCCAGTAGTATTATGGGGCCGAGGAATGAGCAGTTCTTC. It is translated as CASSIMGPRNEQFF.

The V and J genes are TRBV9 and TRBJ2-7; a weak D match, TRBD2 (6 bases). Germline V gene sequence: CDR1 SGDLS, CDR2 YYNGEE. Trimming removed 4 bases from V and 6 bases from J, with 17 bases in between. The CDR3 sequence is 14 residues long. CDR3 coding DNA: TGTGCCAGCAGCTTGGGACTTTCACAGGCCGAGCAGTACTTC. Protein: CASSLGLSQAEQYF.

The rearrangement uses TRBV5-8 and TRBJ2-3; 9 bases agree with TRBD1. Germline assignment: CDR1 SGHTS and CDR2 YDEGEE. The CDR3 is made up of 18 amino acids. Trimming took 2 bases from V and 0 from J; bases not matched to a gene: 10. The CDR3 sequence: CASSLHSQGARSTDTQYF. CDR3 nucleotide sequence: TGTGCCAGCAGCTTACACTCACAGGGGGCCCGTAGCACAGATACGCAGTATTTT.

The gene calls are TRBV29-1 and TRBJ1-1; D may be TRBD1 (6 bases). This CDR3 spans 13 amino acids. Germline V gene lookup returns CDR1 SQVTM and CDR2 ANQGSEA. Trimming took off 7 bases at V and 5 bases at J, with 17 bases between the two ends. The CDR3 DNA sequence: TGCAGCGGCCGGACAGCAAGCCGAACTGAAGCTTTCTTT. Translating gives CSGRTASRTEAFF. Combining the CDR3 with reference TRBV29-1 and TRBJ1-1 gives the whole variable domain SAVISQKPSRDICQRGTSLTIQCQVDSQVTMMFWYRQQPGQSLTLIATANQGSEATYESGFVIDKFPISRPNLTFSTLTVSNMSPEDSSIYLCSGRTASRTEAFFGQGTRLTVV.

V gene TRBV21-1 combines with J gene TRBJ2-5; the table's TRBD2 call for D was not verified on the DNA. TRBV21-1 is noted as a pseudogene. The CDR3 runs 14 residues. The CDR3 protein is CASSQRGASGRGYF. The CDR3 DNA follows: TGTGCCAGCAGCCAGCGTGGGGCTAGCGGGAGAGGGTACTTC.

J is TRBJ2-7 and V is TRBV7-6, with 8 bases lining up with TRBD1. The germline V gene encodes CDR1 SGHVS and CDR2 FNYEAQ. The CDR3 spans 15 residues. Trimming removed 0 bases from V and 7 bases from J; junction bases left unmatched: 8. The CDR3 coding sequence is TGTGCCAGCAGCTTAGCCGGGCAGGGGGCGGGAGAGCAGTACTTC. Its protein is CASSLAGQGAGEQYF.

The sample holds one count of this clone. This chain joins TRBV29-1 and TRBJ1-2; no reliable D call. Trimming left V 4 bases short and J 6 bases short, with 9 bases between. The CDR3 is 11 residues long. Germline V gene lookup returns CDR1 SQVTM and CDR2 ANQGSEA. The CDR3 bases are TGCAGCGTTGTTAGCACTCATGGCTACACCTTC. Translation: CSVVSTHGYTF.

CDR3 protein: CAISSLTGTNEKLFF. CDR3 coding DNA: TGTGCCATCAGTTCTCTGACAGGAACTAATGAAAAACTGTTTTTT. The rearrangement links TRBV10-3 to TRBJ1-4, with D tentatively TRBD1 (6 bases). CDR1 and CDR2 from the germline V gene are ENHRY and SYGVKD. V gave up 5 bases and J gave up 1 base, with 11 bases separating them. The length of the CDR3 is 15 residues.

The rearrangement joins TRBV5-4 to TRBJ2-3; 10 nucleotides agree with TRBD2. Germline values: CDR1 SGHNT, CDR2 YYREEE (reference sequence). Germline trimming cut 1 base from V and 2 bases from J; bases unmatched to any gene: 4. This CDR3 has 16 residues. The DNA of the CDR3 is TGTGCCAGCAGCTTGTGGACTAGCGGACCCACAGATACGCAGTATTTT. Encoded protein: CASSLWTSGPTDTQYF.

The chain has TRBV28 and TRBJ2-7, with D perhaps TRBD1 (5 bases). Looked up from germline, CDR1 is MDHEN and CDR2 is SYDVKM. The CDR3 consists of 15 residues. The germline V and J ends were trimmed by 4 bases and 2 bases, with 15 bases remaining between them. The CDR3 here is CASSSWPKGTYEQYF. CDR3 in DNA: TGTGCCAGCAGTTCCTGGCCAAAGGGGACCTACGAGCAGTACTTC.

The V call is TRBV19, the J call TRBJ2-3, with 11 bases aligning to TRBD2. Germline V gene sequence: CDR1 LNHDA, CDR2 SQIVND (reference sequence). This CDR3 has 15 amino acids. Losses at the gene ends were 6 bases for V and 4 bases for J; bases not matched to a gene: 6. CDR3 protein: CASRETSGSPDTQYF. The DNA of the CDR3 is TGTGCCAGTAGGGAAACTAGCGGGAGCCCAGATACGCAGTATTTT.

This chain uses TRBV9 with TRBJ1-6; 8 nucleotides align to TRBD1. This CDR3 spans 16 amino acids. With V trimmed by 0 bases and J by 10 bases, 9 bases remained unmatched. CDR1 is SGDLS, CDR2 YYNGEE, per germline. CDR3 residues: CASSVDSQGVGSPLHF. CDR3 nucleotides: TGTGCCAGCAGCGTAGACTCACAGGGGGTGGGCTCACCCCTCCACTTT.